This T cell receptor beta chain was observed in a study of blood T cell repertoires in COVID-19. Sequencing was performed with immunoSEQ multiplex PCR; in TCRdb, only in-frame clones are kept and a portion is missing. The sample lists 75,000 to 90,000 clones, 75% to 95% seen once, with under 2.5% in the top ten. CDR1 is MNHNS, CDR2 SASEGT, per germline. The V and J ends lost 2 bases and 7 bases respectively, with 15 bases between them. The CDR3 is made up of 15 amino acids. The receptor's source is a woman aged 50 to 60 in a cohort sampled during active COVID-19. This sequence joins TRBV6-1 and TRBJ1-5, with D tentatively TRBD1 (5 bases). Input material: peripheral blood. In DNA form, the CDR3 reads TGTGCCAGCAGTGAAAATCCCAGGGATAACCAGCCCCAGCATTTT. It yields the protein CASSENPRDNQPQHF.